This T cell receptor (beta chain) was captured by sequencing in a study of blood T cell repertoires in COVID-19. Overall study context: Sites in the United States, Italy and Spain provided acute and convalescent COVID-19 samples.

This CDR3 region has 12 residues. Germline V gene lookup returns CDR1 MNHNY and CDR2 SVGAGI (reference sequence). Trimming took off 7 bases at V and 6 bases at J, with 13 bases between the two ends. TCRdb's copy holds only in-frame clones and misses some; the assay was immunoSEQ multiplex PCR. There are 100,000 to 150,000 clones in the sample; under 90% occur only once, and over 7.5% lies in the top ten. The chain recombines TRBV6-6 with TRBJ2-7; a weak D match, TRBD1 (5 bases). The sequencing sample was made of peripheral blood. The sequence was obtained from a woman aged 55-69 years with active or convalescent COVID-19. CDR3 residues: CASTYDSFEQYF. As DNA, the CDR3 is TGTGCCAGCACCTACGACAGCTTCGAGCAGTACTTC.